Below, 28 T cell receptor beta chains from the same sample are listed, as sequenced in a study of blood T cell repertoires in COVID-19. Repertoires were generated with immunoSEQ multiplex PCR, while TCRdb's copy carries only in-frame clones and drops some. This sample has more than 95,000 clones; about 90% occur once, and the top ten carry more than 5.5%. The sample comprised peripheral blood. The receptors shown here come from a human donor in a cohort sampled during active COVID-19.

The rearrangement uses TRBV7-2 and TRBJ1-3, with D unclear. The CDR3 loop spans 17 amino acids. Trimming cost V 5 bases and J 2 bases, with 19 bases left between them. Germline V gene sequence: CDR1 SGHTA, CDR2 FQGNSA. The CDR3 region is CASSPARVSTTGNTIYF. In DNA form, the CDR3 reads TGTGCCAGCAGCCCAGCCCGGGTCTCCACCACTGGAAACACCATATATTTT.

The V gene is TRBV19, the J gene TRBJ2-3; D is unclear. Trimming took off 5 bases at V and 5 bases at J, with 17 bases between the two ends. From germline, CDR1 is LNHDA and CDR2 SQIVND (reference sequence). This CDR3 has 15 amino acids. The CDR3 sequence is CASSLLHFARDTQYF. CDR3 sequence (DNA): TGTGCCAGTAGTCTACTACATTTCGCGAGAGATACGCAGTATTTT.

This clone was picked up one time. The CDR3 DNA is TGTGCCAGTAGAGCAGGGTGGAACACTGAAGCTTTCTTT. It yields the protein CASRAGWNTEAFF. The rearrangement links TRBV19 to TRBJ1-1, with D possibly TRBD1 on 5 matching bases. V gave up 6 bases and J gave up 1 base, with 9 bases separating them. CDR3 length equals 13 residues. Germline assignment: CDR1 LNHDA and CDR2 SQIVND (reference sequence).

The CDR3: CASSFTGAGELFF. CDR3 sequence (DNA): TGTGCCAGCAGCTTCACCGGAGCCGGGGAGCTGTTTTTT. The chain joins TRBV7-9 to TRBJ2-2, with D hard to call. V lost 3 bases and J lost 6, with 8 bases in between. Per germline, CDR1 SEHNR and CDR2 FQNEAQ (reference sequence). This CDR3 region has 13 residues.

The chain has TRBV5-1 and TRBJ2-7; 7 nucleotides align to TRBD1. Trimming took 2 bases from V and 2 from J; bases not matched to a gene: 4. Germline V CDR1 and CDR2: SGHRS, YFSETQ. The length of the CDR3 is 14 residues. CDR3 nucleotide sequence: TGCGCCAGCAGCTTTCGACAGGGCACCTACGAGCAGTACTTC. This translates into CASSFRQGTYEQYF. The complete variable domain, with remaining parts taken from reference TRBV5-1 and TRBJ2-7, reads KAGVTQTPRYLIKTRGQQVTLSCSPISGHRSVSWYQQTPGQGLQFLFEYFSETQRNKGNFPGRFSGRQFSNSRSEMNVSTLELGDSALYLCASSFRQGTYEQYFGPGTRLTVT.

The chain links TRBV28 to TRBJ2-1; no firm D call. Trimming took off 3 bases at V and 7 bases at J, with 13 bases between the two ends. There are 14 residues in the CDR3. The germline CDR1 and CDR2 sequences are MDHEN and SYDVKM. This chain's CDR3 is CASSFPPRGNEQFF. DNA for the CDR3: TGTGCCAGCAGTTTTCCGCCCCGCGGTAATGAGCAGTTCTTC.

This rearrangement joins TRBV6-2 or TRBV6-3 to TRBJ2-5; D is unclear. The CDR3 loop spans 15 amino acids. Germline V gene sequence: CDR1 MNHEY, CDR2 SVGEGT. V lost 0 bases and J 0 bases, leaving 8 bases between the germline ends. The CDR3 reads CASSYSNGYQETQYF. The CDR3 DNA reads as TGTGCCAGCAGTTACTCGAATGGCTACCAAGAGACCCAGTACTTC.

This clone was found once. V usage is TRBV7-2 and J usage is TRBJ2-5, with 7 bases matching TRBD1. From germline, CDR1 is SGHTA and CDR2 FQGNSA. CDR3 length equals 16 residues. V was clipped by 4 bases and J by 1 base; unmatched bases: 9. The CDR3 region has the DNA TGTGCCAGCAGCTCACCCTCCGGGACAGTCCAAGAGACCCAGTACTTC. Residues: CASSSPSGTVQETQYF.

V gene TRBV7-2 combines with J gene TRBJ2-5; D might be TRBD1 (6 bases). CDR1 and CDR2 from the germline V gene are SGHTA and FQGNSA. Trimming removed 5 bases at V and 6 bases at J, with 13 bases between. The CDR3 runs 13 residues. CDR3 nucleotides: TGTGCCAGCAGCCCGGGACATAGAAAGACCCAGTACTTC. This codes for CASSPGHRKTQYF.

The rearrangement joins TRBV24-1 to TRBJ1-1; D is ambiguous. The CDR3 extends over 14 amino acids. Germline CDR1 and CDR2: KGHDR and SFDVKD. Trimming took 9 bases from V and 0 from J, leaving 13 bases between them. The CDR3 here is CATRGSSMNTEAFF. The CDR3 nucleotides are TGTGCCACCCGCGGGAGCAGTATGAACACTGAAGCTTTCTTT.

This clone appeared once. This sequence joins TRBV6-5 and TRBJ1-5; D unclear. V lost 6 bases to trimming and J lost 5 bases, with 11 bases between them. The germline V gene encodes CDR1 MNHEY and CDR2 SVGAGI. The CDR3 sequence is 13 residues long. In DNA form, the CDR3 reads TGTGCCAGCAGCCAGGACGGGGATCAGCCCCAGCATTTT. Amino acids: CASSQDGDQPQHF.

The chain has TRBV6-5 and TRBJ2-3; 9 bases line up with TRBD2. V shed 4 bases, J shed 4 bases, and the junction held 6 bases outside the gene matches. This CDR3 region has 15 residues. CDR1 and CDR2 from the germline V gene are MNHEY and SVGAGI. CDR3 DNA sequence: TGTGCCAGCAGTTCCCCCCCTAGCGGGGCAGATACGCAGTATTTT. Translating it yields CASSSPPSGADTQYF.

J is TRBJ1-1 and V is TRBV12-3 or TRBV12-4, with 10 bases aligning to TRBD1. There are 13 residues in the CDR3. Losses at the gene ends were 9 bases for V and 11 bases for J; bases not matched to a gene: 12. The CDR3 region is CASMGQGQRRAFF. Written as DNA, the CDR3 is TGTGCCAGTATGGGACAGGGGCAACGCCGGGCTTTCTTT.

The rearrangement links TRBV10-2 to TRBJ2-2, with a weak D call TRBD1 (5 bases). CDR1 is WSHSY, CDR2 SAAADI, per germline. Trimming pared 10 bases from V and 3 bases from J, leaving 24 bases between. The CDR3 sequence is 17 residues long. The CDR3: CATTNDRESPDTGELFF. DNA of the CDR3: TGCGCCACCACAAACGACAGAGAATCCCCCGACACCGGGGAGCTGTTTTTT.

This clone was recorded only once. V gene TRBV11-3 combines with J gene TRBJ2-5; a weak D match, TRBD2 (6 bases). Trimming removed 2 bases at V and 5 bases at J, with 15 bases between. Germline lookup yields CDR1 SGHNT and CDR2 YENEEA. The CDR3 spans 15 residues. The CDR3 coding sequence is TGTGCCAGCAGCTTAAGTAGTGGGGCGGGGGAGACCCAGTACTTC. Encoded protein: CASSLSSGAGETQYF.

V and J are TRBV20-1 and TRBJ2-3; D gene unclear. The V gene lost 7 bases and the J gene lost 1 base, with 6 bases spanning the gap. Germline V gives CDR1 DFQATT, CDR2 SNEGSKA (reference sequence). CDR3 length: 11 amino acids. The CDR3 sequence is CSGQGTDTQYF. DNA of the CDR3: TGCAGTGGGCAAGGCACAGATACGCAGTATTTT.

This clone was detected once. The J gene is TRBJ2-3, the V gene TRBV7-7; 10 bases line up with TRBD2. Germline V gene sequence: CDR1 SSHAT, CDR2 FNYEAQ (reference sequence). This CDR3 contains 16 residues. Trimming took 2 bases from V and 0 from J; bases not matched to a gene: 2. The CDR3 DNA is TGTGCCAGCAGCTTACAAGCGGGGGGGAGCACAGATACGCAGTATTTT. This sequence encodes CASSLQAGGSTDTQYF.

To note about this clone: The same CDR3 arises from other DNA sequences in this sample as well. This chain uses TRBV14 with TRBJ2-7; 9 nucleotides line up with TRBD1. The CDR3 covers 14 residues. Germline V gene lookup returns CDR1 SGHDN and CDR2 FVKESK. V was pared by 4 bases and J by 4 bases, with 5 bases of the junction left unmatched. CDR3 sequence (DNA): TGTGCCAGCAGCCCCGAGACAGGGGGTTACGAGCAGTACTTC. Residues: CASSPETGGYEQYF.

J is TRBJ1-5 and V is TRBV6-5, with no clear D. The CDR3 has 13 amino acids. Deletions cut 2 bases from V and 4 bases from J, with 6 bases between. The germline CDR1 and CDR2 sequences are MNHEY and SVGAGI. CDR3 in amino acids: CASSYGQNQPQHF. The CDR3 nucleotides read TGTGCCAGCAGTTACGGGCAGAATCAGCCCCAGCATTTT.

Worth noting for this clone: The junction departs from the called germline gene at one end, perhaps through a read error. This chain joins TRBV5-1 and TRBJ2-1, with D possibly matching TRBD1 (6 bases). In germline, CDR1 is SGHRS, CDR2 YFSETQ. The CDR3 spans 15 residues. CDR3 DNA: TGCGCCAGCACCTTGGACCAGGGGCGCCGATATGAGCAGTTCTTC. Amino acids: CASTLDQGRRYEQFF.

The chain joins TRBV10-3 to TRBJ2-7, with 8 bases identical to TRBD1. V was clipped by 3 bases and J by 1 base; unmatched bases: 5. Germline values: CDR1 ENHRY, CDR2 SYGVKD. CDR3 size: 15 residues. CDR3 in DNA: TGTGCCATCAGTGACGCAGGGGGCTTATCCTACGAGCAGTACTTC. Encoded protein: CAISDAGGLSYEQYF.

This chain uses TRBV9 with TRBJ2-2, with 9 bases lining up with TRBD2. This CDR3 spans 15 amino acids. Germline-derived CDR1 and CDR2 are SGDLS and YYNGEE. The ends lost 1 base at V and 7 bases at J; junction bases unmatched: 5. CDR3 nucleotide sequence: TGTGCCAGCAGCGTAACTAGCGGGTGGGGCGGGGAGCTGTTTTTT. It codes for CASSVTSGWGGELFF.

The chain links TRBV7-3 to TRBJ2-1, with TRBD2 identical over 8 bases. Germline CDR1 and CDR2: SGHTA and FQGTGA. The CDR3 length is 15 residues. The trim removed 5 bases at V and 8 bases at J, leaving 11 bases unmatched. In nucleotides, the CDR3 is TGTGCCAGCAGCCTCAGCGGGGGACTGCGGGATGAGCAGTTCTTC. Its translation is CASSLSGGLRDEQFF.

The genes are TRBV7-8 and TRBJ2-1, with 12 nucleotides matching TRBD2. This CDR3 comprises 18 residues. The germline gives CDR1 SGHVS, CDR2 FQNEAQ. With 0 bases clipped from V and 4 bases from J, the junction kept 7 bases outside the gene matches. Written as DNA, the CDR3 is TGTGCCAGCAGCTTAGCTAAGACTAGCGGGAGCATATACAATGAGCAGTTCTTC. Protein: CASSLAKTSGSIYNEQFF.

The CDR3 loop is CASSQVLSMTKKQFF. The CDR3 coding sequence is TGCGCCAGCAGCCAAGTCCTCTCTATGACTAAGAAGCAGTTCTTC. This chain uses TRBV4-1 with TRBJ2-1; D is perhaps TRBD2 (5 bases). Germline V gene sequence: CDR1 MGHRA, CDR2 YSYEKL. The CDR3 extends over 15 amino acids. The V end lost 1 base, the J end lost 11 bases, and 18 bases lay between the germline ends.

The CDR3 region is CASRGLGSYEQYF. As DNA, the CDR3 is TGTGCCAGCCGTGGACTAGGATCCTACGAGCAGTACTTC. V gene TRBV5-6 combines with J gene TRBJ2-7; 7 bases match TRBD2. This CDR3 has 13 residues. Germline V gene lookup returns CDR1 SGHDT and CDR2 YYEEEE. The trim removed 7 bases at V and 1 base at J, leaving 5 bases unmatched.

This clone has just one count. V and J are TRBV3-1 (or the pseudogene TRBV3-2) and TRBJ2-1; 8 bases are a match to TRBD2. V lost 4 bases, J lost 0 bases, and 8 bases stayed unmatched. Germline loops: CDR1 LGHDT, CDR2 YNNKEL (reference sequence). This CDR3 is 17 amino acids long. CDR3 protein: CASSLRLALSSYNEQFF. The CDR3 DNA is TGTGCCAGCAGCCTCCGACTAGCGCTTTCCTCCTACAATGAGCAGTTCTTC.

The CDR3 reads CASSRGYSGANVLTF. CDR3 in DNA: TGTGCCAGCAGCCGAGGATACTCTGGGGCCAACGTCCTGACTTTC. The chain couples TRBV11-2 to TRBJ2-6; D not certain. The V gene's germline CDR1 is SGHAT and CDR2 FQNNGV. The CDR3 has 15 amino acids. The germline V and J ends were trimmed by 5 bases and 0 bases, with 8 bases remaining between them.